These T cell receptor beta chains were read from a single sample in a study of T-cell memory formation after mild COVID-19. TCRdb re-derived calls from the 5' RACE reads in MiXCR, one entry per CDR3 protein. The sample records 400,000 or so distinct CDR3 sequences, around a fifth being singletons. What was sequenced was PBMCs or a T cell subset sorted from them (not recorded which). These receptors originate from an adult woman who had mild COVID-19 (a few samples of this study predate the infection). Cell type and time point are not known. Each CDR3 is given without its conserved first and last residue. D genes are given only for firm matches. Not every row has a clone size; where given, it reads once, few, many or a size class.

TRBJ2-2,.,TRBV11-2,few,ASSFSEGELF
TRBJ2-1,TRBD2,TRBV5-6,few,ASSLAIGLAAYNEQF
TRBJ2-1,TRBD2,TRBV27,.,ASSPRPGGYNEQF
TRBJ1-2,.,TRBV12-3/TRBV12-4,few,ASSFGRDYGYT
TRBJ1-5,TRBD1,TRBV20-1,.,SARVTRDSNQPQH
TRBJ2-1,TRBD2,TRBV4-2,few,ASSQLASGGAWDEQF
TRBJ2-1,.,TRBV5-1,few,ASSAGSVGVTNEQF
TRBJ1-6,.,TRBV5-1,.,ASSSGDNSNSPLH
TRBJ2-4,.,TRBV20-1,.,SARVVRKNIQY
TRBJ1-4,.,TRBV2,.,ASRRGGLGAPGDEKLF